The clone carrying this T cell receptor beta chain has a handful of counts. No antigen is known for it. The sample belongs to a study of regulatory T cells in long-lasting Graves disease. General study points: New patients shared approximately 930 public clonotypes, fewer than the 2,500 to 3,500 shared by persistent patients.

Germline CDR1 reads MNHNS; CDR2 reads SASEGT. V shed 8 bases and J 4 bases; nucleotides not matched to a gene: 14. The CDR3 length is 18 residues. As to time point: newly diagnosed GD, antithyroid drugs for less than 3 months. Making the TCR library involved RNA that had been extracted from PBMCs. Researchers made TCR beta libraries by using iRepertoire HTBI primers and running Arm-PCR on CDR3 regions. MiXCR, run by TCRdb on the multiplex PCR reads, gives a single entry per CDR3 protein. The table lists some 410,000 distinct CDR3 sequences, roughly 15% of them singletons. This sample was also put to use in a study of T cells in Graves' hyperthyroidism and ophthalmopathy. That source notes: Using the HTBI primer set, a first-round RT-PCR was run on the TCR CDR3.

This sequence originates from a woman in her thirties with Graves disease. The source material was peripheral blood mononuclear cells (PBMCs), sampled at new diagnosis, from a patient treated with antithyroid drugs. This chain joins TRBV6-1 and TRBJ2-2, with 12 nucleotides matching TRBD2. The CDR3 coding sequence is TGTGCCAGCTCTGGACTAGCGGGAAGGCTCCGGGGCACCGGGGAGCTGTTTTTT. It yields the protein CASSGLAGRLRGTGELFF.